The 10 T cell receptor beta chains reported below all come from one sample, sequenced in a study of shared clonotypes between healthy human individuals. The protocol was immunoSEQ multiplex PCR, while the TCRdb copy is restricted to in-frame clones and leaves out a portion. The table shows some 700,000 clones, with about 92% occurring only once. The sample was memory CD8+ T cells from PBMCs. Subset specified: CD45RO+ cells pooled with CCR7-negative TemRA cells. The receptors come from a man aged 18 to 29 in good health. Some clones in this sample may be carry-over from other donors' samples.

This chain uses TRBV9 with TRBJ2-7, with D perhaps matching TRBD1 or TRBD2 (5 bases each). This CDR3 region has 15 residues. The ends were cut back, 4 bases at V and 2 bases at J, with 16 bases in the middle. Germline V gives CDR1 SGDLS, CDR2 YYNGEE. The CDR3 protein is CASSPRDGSPYEQYF. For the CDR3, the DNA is TGTGCCAGCAGCCCCCGGGACGGTAGCCCCTACGAGCAGTACTTC.

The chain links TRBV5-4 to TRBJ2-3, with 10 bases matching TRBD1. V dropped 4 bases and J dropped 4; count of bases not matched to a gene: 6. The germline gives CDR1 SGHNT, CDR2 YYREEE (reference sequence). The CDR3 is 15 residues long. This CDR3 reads CASSPGTGVSDTQYF. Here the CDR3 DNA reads TGTGCCAGCAGCCCCGGGACAGGGGTTTCAGATACGCAGTATTTT.

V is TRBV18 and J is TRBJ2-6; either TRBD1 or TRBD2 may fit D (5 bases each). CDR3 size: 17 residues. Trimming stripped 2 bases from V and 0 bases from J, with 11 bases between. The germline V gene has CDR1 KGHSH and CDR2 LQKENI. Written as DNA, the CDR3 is TGTGCCAGCTCACCAGACAGCGGTACCTCTGGGGCCAACGTCCTGACTTTC. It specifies CASSPDSGTSGANVLTF. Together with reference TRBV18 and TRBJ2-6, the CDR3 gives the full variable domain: NAGVMQNPRHLVRRRGQEARLRCSPMKGHSHVYWYRQLPEEGLKFMVYLQKENIIDESGMPKERFSAEFPKEGPSILRIQQVVRGDSAAYFCASSPDSGTSGANVLTFGAGSRLTVL.

CDR3 residues: CASSQASSYNSPLHF. CDR3 DNA sequence: TGTGCCAGCAGTCAGGCGAGCTCCTATAATTCACCCCTCCACTTT. This chain links TRBV27 with TRBJ1-6; no clear D gene. Looked up from germline, CDR1 is MNHEY and CDR2 is SMNVEV (reference sequence). This CDR3 has 15 residues. Trimming stripped 5 bases from V and 0 bases from J, with 8 bases between.

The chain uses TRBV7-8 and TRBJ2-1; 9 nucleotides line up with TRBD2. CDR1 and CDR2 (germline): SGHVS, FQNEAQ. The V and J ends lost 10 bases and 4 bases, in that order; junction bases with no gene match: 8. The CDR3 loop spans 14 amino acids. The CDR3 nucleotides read TGTGCCACTTCGGGACTAGCCTTATACAATGAGCAGTTCTTC. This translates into CATSGLALYNEQFF.

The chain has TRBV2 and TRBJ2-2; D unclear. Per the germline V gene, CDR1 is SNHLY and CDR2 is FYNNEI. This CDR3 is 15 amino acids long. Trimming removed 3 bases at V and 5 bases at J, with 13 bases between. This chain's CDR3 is CASSDRQTRTGELFF. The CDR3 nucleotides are TGTGCCAGCAGTGACCGGCAAACGAGAACCGGGGAGCTGTTTTTT.

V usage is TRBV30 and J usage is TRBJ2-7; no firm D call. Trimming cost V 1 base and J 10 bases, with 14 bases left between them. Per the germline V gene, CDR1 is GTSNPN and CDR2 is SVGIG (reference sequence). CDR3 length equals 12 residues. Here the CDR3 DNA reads TGTGCCTGGAGTGGGTTAAATCGAAGTCAGTACTTC. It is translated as CAWSGLNRSQYF.

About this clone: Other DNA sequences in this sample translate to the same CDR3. CDR3 in amino acids: CASSPVTGGHEAFF. Written as DNA, the CDR3 is TGTGCCAGCAGCCCAGTGACAGGGGGCCACGAAGCTTTCTTT. The chain combines TRBV11-2 with TRBJ1-1, with 10 nucleotides matching TRBD1. With V trimmed by 5 bases and J by 8 bases, 8 bases remained unmatched. The V gene's germline CDR1 is SGHAT and CDR2 FQNNGV. The CDR3 runs 14 residues.

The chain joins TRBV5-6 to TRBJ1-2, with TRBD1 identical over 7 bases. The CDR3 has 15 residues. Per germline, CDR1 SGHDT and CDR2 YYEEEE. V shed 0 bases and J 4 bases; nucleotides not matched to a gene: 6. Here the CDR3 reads CASSLERGLSYGYTF. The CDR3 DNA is TGTGCCAGCAGCTTGGAGAGGGGGCTGAGCTATGGCTACACCTTC.

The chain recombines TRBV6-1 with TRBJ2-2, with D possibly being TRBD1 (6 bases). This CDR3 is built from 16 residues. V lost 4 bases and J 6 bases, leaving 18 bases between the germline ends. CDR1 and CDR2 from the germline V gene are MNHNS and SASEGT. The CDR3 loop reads CASSGYDTGSAGELFF. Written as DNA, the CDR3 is TGTGCCAGCAGTGGCTATGACACAGGGTCGGCCGGGGAGCTGTTTTTT.